This T cell receptor beta chain was captured in a study of shared clonotypes between healthy human individuals (dated by TCRdb to 2020 to 2022). For context, the study as a whole: Two women and a few men aged 18 to 49 years were included in the cohort. Each donor's leukapheresis produced roughly between roughly 0.85 and 9.5 billion PBMCs. For each donor, CD4 naive and CD4 memory were each given three plates, CD8 naive was given two plates, and CD8 memory was given one plate. To increase sequencing depth and limit assay-specific biases, different laboratories used diverse techniques to prepare libraries and sequence TCR repertoires. Blood TCR repertoires of roughly five healthy adults were deeply sequenced to estimate repertoire size and the extent of clonotype sharing between individuals. Here is what the overall study found, with its caveats: Higher generation probabilities were observed for clonotypes shared by all four sorted-subset donors than for non-shared clonotypes. Rarefaction of sorted-subset datasets indicated incomplete sequencing despite the large sequencing depth. When four donors were compared, the shared fraction of clonotypes was about 5.5% for naive CD4, around 4% for naive CD8, 2.3% for memory CD4, and 0.4% for memory CD8. Sampling was limited to blood, and TCR repertoires in tissue likely differ from TCR repertoires in blood. Pairwise subsampling indicated that sequencing depth was expected to affect the degree of clonotype sharing among donors. Naive subsets generally had larger estimated clonotype richness than memory subsets did. Because the study included only a small number of donors, the genetic and exposure-history diversity represented was limited.

With regard to this clone: Its antigen specificity is not known. No much larger clone exists at a distance of one base, and base qualities are not known.

Using the deep immunoSEQ assay, multiplex PCR amplified TCR CDR3 regions from genomic DNA. Extracted genomic DNA from each cell subset was spread evenly across all wells of several immunoSEQ 96-well plates, with each plate serving as a replicate. For sorted subsets, 200 ng of genomic DNA, equivalent to tens of thousands of T cell genomes, went into each replicate PCR. The purified libraries were quantified using a Qubit 3.0 fluorometer, sized with a Bioanalyzer 2100, and then quantified again using the KAPA Library Quantification kit. Every immunoSEQ 96-well plate was sequenced on a dedicated single-read 150-cycle Illumina NextSeq 550 flow cell. As for the authors' bioinformatics: Because the immunoSEQ output held only junctional sequences and lacked quality scores, the filtering could not match the filtering applied to full-length reads. Sequences were annotated with PyIR, a Python wrapper for IgBLAST v1.9, using IMGT germline references to assign V/J genes and CDR3. Reads with weak V/J assignments (E-value above 1e-6), missing CDR3, stop codons, out-of-frame junctions, or ambiguous translated residues were removed. A V3J clonotype was defined by an identical inferred V gene, J gene, and CDR3 amino acid sequence. Percentage overlap between repertoires was calculated by dividing the number of shared unique clonotypes by the size of the smaller repertoire. Three approaches were used to assess repertoire richness: RTK rarefaction, the Chao1 estimator, and Recon v2.1 estimates of unobserved clonotypes. For all TCRbeta clonotypes obtained by the gDNA method from several donors, generation probabilities were computed with OLGA. TCRdb limited this immuneACCESS table to in-frame rearrangements with V and J called. A share of clones is missing; checked studies link under half to unresolved V genes, and the rest is unexplained. The V and J calls and clone size are taken from that table; D and trimming were inferred from the DNA. The sample includes over a million clones, with roughly 96% observed a single time. The ten most abundant clones make up approximately 1.1% of the sample.

The CDR3 numbers 17 residues from cysteine through phenylalanine. Of all the DNA, just the CDR3 is kept, 51 bases in frame from base 1. V ends up 0 bases short and J 4 bases short, with an unmatched junction base count of 10. CDR1 and CDR2 were assigned from the germline V gene as SGHDT and YYEEEE. Healthy HIV-negative adults with no recently reported acute infections or vaccinations were included as donors. All donors were Caucasian adults living in Nashville, Tennessee, USA. CD4+ T cells were enriched by magnetic negative selection; naive cells were then positively selected on CD45RA, and the negative fraction formed the memory subset. After blood collection by leukapheresis, PBMCs were isolated using Ficoll-Histopaque density gradient centrifugation and then cryopreserved in the vapor phase of liquid nitrogen. Purity and quantity of every magnetically sorted T cell population were checked by analytical flow cytometry. Genomic DNA was isolated from each sorted fraction and quantified by UV absorbance on a Nanodrop 2000c.

Input material: naive CD4+ T cells sorted from blood. In light of the paper, this sample's cell subset or site label describes: CD45RA+ positively selected. The V and J segments used are TRBV5-6 and TRBJ2-1, with TRBD2 matching 7 junction bases. This sequence originates from a man aged 25 to 40 in good health. The nucleotides read TGTGCCAGCAGCTTGGAGGGTCGCGGGAGTGTATACAATGAGCAGTTCTTC. This gives the protein CASSLEGRGSVYNEQFF.